These 23 T cell receptor beta chains originate from one sample sequenced in a study of OX40 agonist ivuxolimab in advanced cancers. The library was prepared using the immunoSEQ multiplex PCR assay. The table was pulled from immuneACCESS by TCRdb, which kept in-frame rearrangements only. Such tables lose some clones; where checked, under half of the loss comes from unresolved V genes, and the rest has no known cause. The sample contains some 48,000 clones, about 87% of them found a single time. Around 2% of the sample goes to the ten largest clones. Source: CD4+ or CD8+ T cells sorted from blood, taken in a trial of the OX40 agonist ivuxolimab. Every receptor here comes from an adult with an advanced solid tumor such as melanoma, head and neck, liver or kidney cancer.

In its sample, this clone was seen once. CDR3 in amino acids: CASSAELAGDHTQYF. The DNA for the CDR3 is TGTGCCAGCAGCGCGGAACTAGCGGGGGACCATACGCAGTATTTT. V and J are TRBV9 and TRBJ2-3, with 11 bases identical to TRBD2. V lost 3 bases, J lost 7 bases, and 7 bases stayed unmatched. Germline V gives CDR1 SGDLS, CDR2 YYNGEE. The CDR3 has 15 amino acids.

The chain combines TRBV12-5 with TRBJ1-1; 9 bases align to TRBD1. Germline V gene data show CDR1 as LGHNT and CDR2 as FRNRAP. J lost 1 base, V lost 0 bases, and 6 bases had no gene match. The CDR3 sequence is 17 residues long. DNA of the CDR3: TGTGCTAGTGGTTTGGTACTTCAGGACAGGGGGAACACTGAAGCTTTCTTT. Encoded protein: CASGLVLQDRGNTEAFF.

The rearrangement joins TRBV19 to TRBJ1-2; D possibly corresponds to TRBD1 (5 bases). CDR1 is LNHDA and CDR2 is SQIVND in the germline V gene (reference sequence). The V end was cut by 3 bases, the J end by 8 bases, with 16 bases between. The CDR3 runs to 14 residues. The CDR3 protein is CASSIQGTGGGYTF. The CDR3 DNA reads as TGTGCCAGTAGTATCCAAGGGACGGGCGGAGGCTACACCTTC.

The genes are TRBV9 and TRBJ2-1, with 7 positions matching TRBD1. CDR1 and CDR2 (germline): SGDLS, YYNGEE. J gave up 2 bases and V 0 bases, and 2 bases lay outside the gene matches. The CDR3 loop spans 15 amino acids. CDR3 region: CASSVAGTAYNEQFF. As DNA, the CDR3 is TGTGCCAGCAGCGTAGCCGGGACAGCCTACAATGAGCAGTTCTTC.

The chain employs TRBV2 and TRBJ2-7; 7 bases line up with TRBD1. The CDR3 length is 13 residues. In germline, CDR1 is SNHLY, CDR2 FYNNEI. V gave up 6 bases and J gave up 3 bases; unmatched junction bases: 5. The CDR3 here is CASRNRGGYEQYF. CDR3 nucleotides: TGTGCCAGCAGGAACAGGGGTGGCTACGAGCAGTACTTC.

In its sample, this clone was seen once. The CDR3 here is CASSVVGVGPVGPGETQYF. The DNA for the CDR3 is TGTGCCAGCAGCGTAGTCGGTGTTGGTCCAGTGGGGCCAGGAGAGACCCAGTACTTC. The chain joins TRBV9 to TRBJ2-5, with a weak D call TRBD1 (5 bases). The CDR3 is 19 residues long. CDR1 and CDR2 (germline): SGDLS, YYNGEE. With 0 bases removed from V and 4 bases from J, the gap between germline ends came to 25 bases.

The genes are TRBV9 and TRBJ2-2; D is undetermined. The ends were cut back, 7 bases at V and 6 bases at J, with 16 bases in the middle. Germline V gene data show CDR1 as SGDLS and CDR2 as YYNGEE. The CDR3 spans 14 residues. CDR3 DNA sequence: TGTGCCAGCGAGAGGAGCCTAGGGTCCGGGGAGCTGTTTTTT. The encoded protein is CASERSLGSGELFF.

The rearrangement joins TRBV5-6 to TRBJ1-1, with D maybe TRBD1 (5 bases). This CDR3 spans 13 amino acids. Trimming removed 4 bases from V and 6 bases from J, with 13 bases in between. From germline, CDR1 is SGHDT and CDR2 YYEEEE. The CDR3 region is CASSRRGRPEAFF. CDR3 nucleotides: TGTGCCAGCAGCCGCCGGGGGAGGCCTGAAGCTTTCTTT.

This clone was counted between two and nine times. The J gene is TRBJ1-1, the V gene TRBV2; D remains ambiguous. V was cut by 5 bases and J by 2 bases, with 3 bases left in between. The germline CDR1 and CDR2 sequences are SNHLY and FYNNEI. This CDR3 contains 11 residues. The DNA for the CDR3 is TGTGCCAGCAGTCCCAACACTGAAGCTTTCTTT. Translation gives CASSPNTEAFF.

This clone was counted between two and nine times. The chain links TRBV7-9 to TRBJ2-3, with D perhaps matching TRBD2 (6 bases). The CDR3 contains 15 residues. The germline CDR1 and CDR2 sequences are SEHNR and FQNEAQ (reference sequence). V lost 5 bases to trimming and J lost 1 base, with 13 bases between them. In DNA, the CDR3 is TGTGCCAGCAGCGGCTCTAGCGCCGGCACAGATACGCAGTATTTT. As protein: CASSGSSAGTDTQYF.

The chain combines TRBV2 with TRBJ1-2; the D is unclear. Trimming removed 6 bases from V and 6 bases from J, with 17 bases in between. The V gene's germline CDR1 is SNHLY and CDR2 FYNNEI. CDR3 length: 14 amino acids. The CDR3 DNA reads TGTGCCAGCAGAACCTTGGCTGGAAAAAATGGCTACACCTTC. Translated: CASRTLAGKNGYTF.

This chain connects TRBV19 to TRBJ2-5; 10 bases map to TRBD1. This CDR3 has 15 residues. The J segment lost 5 bases and the V segment lost 3 bases, leaving 6 bases of the junction unmatched. Germline V gene sequence: CDR1 LNHDA, CDR2 SQIVND (reference sequence). The CDR3 sequence: CASSMLTGGQETQYF. Written as DNA, the CDR3 is TGTGCCAGTAGTATGCTGACAGGGGGCCAGGAGACCCAGTACTTC.

The chain uses TRBV5-1 and TRBJ2-5; 8 positions agree with TRBD2. The germline V gene has CDR1 SGHRS and CDR2 YFSETQ. Losses at the gene ends were 3 bases for V and 4 bases for J; bases not matched to a gene: 8. The CDR3 sequence is 15 residues long. In DNA, the CDR3 is TGCGCCAGCAGCTCACGGGGGGGCGAAATAGAGACCCAGTACTTC. Its translation: CASSSRGGEIETQYF.

The chain joins TRBV7-9 to TRBJ1-5, with 8 bases matching TRBD1. The CDR3 totals 17 residues. Trimming removed 2 bases from V and 1 base from J; junction bases left unmatched: 7. In germline, CDR1 is SEHNR, CDR2 FQNEAQ (reference sequence). The CDR3 loop reads CASSLWTGPRSNQPQHF. In nucleotides, the CDR3 is TGTGCCAGCAGCTTATGGACAGGGCCTAGGAGCAATCAGCCCCAGCATTTT.

This clone was found once. This chain uses TRBV9 with TRBJ1-2, with TRBD1 identical over 8 bases. The germline V gene encodes CDR1 SGDLS and CDR2 YYNGEE. Trimming cost V 4 bases and J 3 bases; bases outside gene matches: 17. This CDR3 is built from 18 residues. The CDR3 sequence is CASSSQGGLGTGYYGYTF. For the CDR3, the DNA is TGTGCCAGCAGCTCCCAGGGGGGGTTGGGGACAGGCTACTATGGCTACACCTTC.

The chain uses TRBV5-1 and TRBJ2-4, with 9 bases identical to TRBD1. The V segment lost 4 bases and the J segment 7 bases; nucleotides outside the gene matches: 6. The CDR3 is 14 amino acids. Germline lookup yields CDR1 SGHRS and CDR2 YFSETQ. The CDR3 coding sequence is TGCGCCAGCAGCCAGGGGACAGGGTGGAACATTCAGTACTTC. Translating gives CASSQGTGWNIQYF.

This chain links TRBV4-2 with TRBJ1-1, with D unresolved. CDR1 LGHNA and CDR2 YNFKEQ come from the germline V gene. Trimming shortened V by 6 bases and J by 1 base, and 6 bases separated the two germline ends. The CDR3 totals 12 residues. DNA of the CDR3: TGTGCCAGCAGGAAGGGGAACACTGAAGCTTTCTTT. Amino acid sequence: CASRKGNTEAFF.

The chain has TRBV7-9 and TRBJ1-1; D perhaps matches TRBD1 (6 bases). V dropped 7 bases and J dropped 1 base, with 13 bases sitting between them. The CDR3 consists of 14 residues. CDR1 and CDR2 from the germline V gene are SEHNR and FQNEAQ (reference sequence). The CDR3 is CASIPGAENTEAFF. Here the CDR3 DNA reads TGTGCCAGCATCCCGGGGGCTGAGAACACTGAAGCTTTCTTT.

The J gene is TRBJ2-7, the V gene TRBV11-2, with D perhaps matching TRBD1 (5 bases). Germline V gene lookup returns CDR1 SGHAT and CDR2 FQNNGV. The CDR3 totals 14 residues. The germline V and J ends were trimmed by 5 bases and 0 bases, with 11 bases remaining between them. In nucleotides, the CDR3 is TGTGCCAGCAGCCCGGACACCATCTCCTACGAGCAGTACTTC. Amino acid sequence: CASSPDTISYEQYF.

This clone appeared a few times. V is TRBV19 and J is TRBJ2-7; TRBD1 is a possible D gene (5 bases). The germline V gene has CDR1 LNHDA and CDR2 SQIVND (reference sequence). Trimming took 5 bases from V and 0 from J, leaving 8 bases between them. CDR3 size: 13 residues. CDR3 bases: TGTGCCAGTAGTTCGACAGCCTCCTACGAGCAGTACTTC. This encodes CASSSTASYEQYF. Full variable domain (remainder filled in from reference TRBV19 and TRBJ2-7): DGGITQSPKYLFRKEGQNVTLSCEQNLNHDAMYWYRQDPGQGLRLIYYSQIVNDFQKGDIAEGYSVSREKKESFPLTVTSAQKNPTAFYLCASSSTASYEQYFGPGTRLTVT.

The gene calls are TRBV6-6 and TRBJ1-2; TRBD1 is a possible D gene (5 bases). Germline V gene lookup returns CDR1 MNHNY and CDR2 SVGAGI (reference sequence). V was shortened by 0 bases and J by 2 bases, with 13 bases between the two germline ends. The CDR3 runs 16 residues. The CDR3 coding sequence is TGTGCCAGCAGTTACTCGACCGGGGCGACGAACTATGGCTACACCTTC. Its protein is CASSYSTGATNYGYTF.

The rearrangement links TRBV19 to TRBJ1-5; perhaps TRBD1 as D (6 bases). The CDR3 runs to 15 residues. V was clipped by 2 bases and J by 5 bases, with 13 bases between them. Per the germline V gene, CDR1 is LNHDA and CDR2 is SQIVND (reference sequence). This CDR3 is CASSIRIGGHQPQHF. CDR3 nucleotide sequence: TGTGCCAGTAGTATAAGAATTGGGGGGCATCAGCCCCAGCATTTT.

This clone was counted a few times. V usage is TRBV2 and J usage is TRBJ1-1, with 10 bases matching TRBD1. CDR3 size: 13 residues. The V and J ends lost 5 bases and 10 bases, in that order; junction bases with no gene match: 7. Germline V gene lookup returns CDR1 SNHLY and CDR2 FYNNEI. This CDR3 reads CASSPTGGGLAFF. CDR3 DNA sequence: TGTGCCAGCAGTCCGACAGGGGGCGGATTAGCTTTCTTT.